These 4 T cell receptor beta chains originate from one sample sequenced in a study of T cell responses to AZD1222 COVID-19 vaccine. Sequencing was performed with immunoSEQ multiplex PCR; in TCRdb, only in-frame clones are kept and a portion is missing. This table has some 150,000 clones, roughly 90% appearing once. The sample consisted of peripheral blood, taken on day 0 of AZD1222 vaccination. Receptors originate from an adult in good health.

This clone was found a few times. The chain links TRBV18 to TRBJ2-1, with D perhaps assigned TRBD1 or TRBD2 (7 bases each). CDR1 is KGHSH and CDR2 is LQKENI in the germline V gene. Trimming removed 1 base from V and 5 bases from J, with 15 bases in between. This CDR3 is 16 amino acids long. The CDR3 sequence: CASSPLPGGVNNEQFF. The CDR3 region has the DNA TGTGCCAGCTCACCACTGCCAGGGGGGGTGAACAATGAGCAGTTCTTC.

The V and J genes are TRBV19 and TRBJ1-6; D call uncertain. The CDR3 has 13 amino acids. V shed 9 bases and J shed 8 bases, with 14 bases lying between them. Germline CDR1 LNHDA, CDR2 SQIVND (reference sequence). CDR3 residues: CASRAQLYSPLHF. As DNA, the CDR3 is TGTGCCAGCCGGGCTCAGCTATATTCACCCCTCCACTTT.

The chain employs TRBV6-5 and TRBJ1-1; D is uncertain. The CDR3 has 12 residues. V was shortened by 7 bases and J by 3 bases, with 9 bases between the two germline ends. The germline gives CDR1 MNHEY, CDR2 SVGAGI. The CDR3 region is CASTSRDTEAFF. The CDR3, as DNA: TGTGCCAGCACTTCCCGGGACACTGAAGCTTTCTTT.

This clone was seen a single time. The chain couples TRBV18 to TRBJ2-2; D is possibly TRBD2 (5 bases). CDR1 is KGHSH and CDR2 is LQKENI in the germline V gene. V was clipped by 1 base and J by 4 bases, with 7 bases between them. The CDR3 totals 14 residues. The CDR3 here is CASSPRGITGELFF. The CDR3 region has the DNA TGTGCCAGCTCACCACGAGGGATCACCGGGGAGCTGTTTTTT.